Below are 20 T cell receptor beta chains sequenced from a single sample in a study of T cell responses to AZD1222 COVID-19 vaccine. TCRdb's copy holds only in-frame clones and misses some; the assay was immunoSEQ multiplex PCR. The table lists 150,000 or so clones, 85% to 90% of them singletons. The specimen was peripheral blood, collected 28 days after the second dose of the MenACWY control vaccine. These receptors came from an adult who received the MenACWY meningococcal vaccine as a control.

This clone showed up just once. This sequence joins TRBV4-3 and TRBJ1-4; the D is unclear. The CDR3 is made up of 13 amino acids. The V gene's germline CDR1 is LGHNA and CDR2 YSLEER. Trimming removed 4 bases from V and 13 bases from J, with 16 bases in between. CDR3 region: CASSPSGEHLLFF. The CDR3 bases are TGCGCCAGCAGCCCGAGCGGGGAACACTTACTGTTTTTT.

The J gene is TRBJ2-5, the V gene TRBV18; D not certain. The CDR3 spans 13 residues. Germline V gene data show CDR1 as KGHSH and CDR2 as LQKENI. V was trimmed by 3 bases and J by 5 bases, leaving 10 bases between them. CDR3 sequence: CASSPGIKETQYF. For the CDR3, the DNA is TGTGCCAGCTCACCGGGGATAAAGGAGACCCAGTACTTC.

This clone came up a few times. The rearrangement links TRBV5-1 to TRBJ1-1; a weak D match, TRBD1 (6 bases). The V end lost 5 bases, the J end lost 0 bases, and 11 bases lay between the germline ends. The germline V gene has CDR1 SGHRS and CDR2 YFSETQ. The CDR3 runs 14 residues. CDR3 loop: CASRTGQLNTEAFF. The CDR3, as DNA: TGCGCCAGCAGAACGGGACAACTGAACACTGAAGCTTTCTTT.

This rearrangement joins TRBV28 to TRBJ1-5; D is undetermined. V lost 3 bases and J lost 2, with 11 bases in between. CDR3 length: 15 amino acids. CDR1 and CDR2 (germline): MDHEN, SYDVKM. CDR3 DNA: TGTGCCAGCAGTTTGCCCGACGGTGGCAATCAGCCCCAGCATTTT. As protein: CASSLPDGGNQPQHF.

The chain joins TRBV4-3 to TRBJ2-1; TRBD2 agrees at 12 bases. The CDR3 is 18 residues long. V lost 0 bases and J lost 3; bases outside the gene matches: 6. Germline V CDR1 and CDR2: LGHNA, YSLEER. CDR3 amino acids: CASSQDPATSGSYNEQFF. CDR3 DNA: TGCGCCAGCAGCCAAGACCCGGCGACTAGCGGGAGCTACAATGAGCAGTTCTTC.

This clone was counted a single time. The rearrangement uses TRBV28 and TRBJ2-7; the D gene is possibly TRBD1 (5 bases). In germline, CDR1 is MDHEN, CDR2 SYDVKM. V was shortened by 5 bases and J by 5 bases, with 19 bases between the two germline ends. The CDR3 is 15 amino acids. CDR3 protein: CASSPGPGFDHEQYF. CDR3 bases: TGTGCCAGCAGTCCGGGCCCAGGGTTCGACCACGAGCAGTACTTC.

CDR3 residues: CASSRTSGREQYF. Here the CDR3 DNA reads TGTGCCAGCAGTCGGACTAGCGGGAGGGAGCAGTACTTC. J is TRBJ2-7 and V is TRBV27, with TRBD2 identical over 14 bases. With V trimmed by 5 bases and J by 7 bases, 1 base remained unmatched. The CDR3 runs 13 residues. Germline values: CDR1 MNHEY, CDR2 SMNVEV (reference sequence).

This clone was recorded once. The chain links TRBV6-2 or TRBV6-3 to TRBJ1-5; no reliable D call. This CDR3 is built from 15 residues. Germline V lookup: CDR1 MNHEY, CDR2 SVGEGT. V dropped 0 bases and J dropped 4 bases, with 10 bases sitting between them. The CDR3 region is CASSYSRGSNQPQHF. CDR3 DNA sequence: TGTGCCAGCAGTTACTCGAGAGGGTCGAATCAGCCCCAGCATTTT.

This chain connects TRBV6-6 to TRBJ2-6; D unresolved. The germline V gene has CDR1 MNHNY and CDR2 SVGAGI (reference sequence). The CDR3 totals 16 residues. Trimming cost V 0 bases and J 1 base, with 7 bases left between them. The CDR3 here is CASSYSKQSGANVLTF. CDR3 DNA sequence: TGTGCCAGCAGTTACTCGAAGCAATCTGGGGCCAACGTCCTGACTTTC.

CDR3 nucleotides: TGCGCCAGCAGCTTGGCACAGCTCTCCTACGAGCAGTACTTC. Residues: CASSLAQLSYEQYF. The chain has TRBV5-1 and TRBJ2-7; D ambiguous. CDR3 length: 14 residues. The V and J ends lost 0 bases and 0 bases respectively, with 7 bases between them. The germline CDR1 and CDR2 sequences are SGHRS and YFSETQ.

Remarks on this clone: The sample has other DNA sequences that encode this CDR3 too. The genes are TRBV9 and TRBJ1-2; D is unclear. The CDR3 loop spans 12 amino acids. The germline V gene encodes CDR1 SGDLS and CDR2 YYNGEE. Deletions cut 0 bases from V and 4 bases from J, with 4 bases between. The CDR3 region has the DNA TGTGCCAGCAGCGTAGGCTTCTATGGCTACACCTTC. It codes for CASSVGFYGYTF.

This chain connects TRBV7-7 to TRBJ1-1; unclear D gene. This CDR3 is 13 amino acids long. V was shortened by 5 bases and J by 1 base, with 8 bases between the two germline ends. Germline V gives CDR1 SSHAT, CDR2 FNYEAQ (reference sequence). CDR3 sequence reads: CASSRESNTEAFF. The CDR3 DNA follows: TGTGCCAGCAGCCGAGAATCGAACACTGAAGCTTTCTTT.

The chain carries TRBV19 and TRBJ1-1; 10 bases are shared with TRBD1. The germline CDR1 and CDR2 sequences are LNHDA and SQIVND (reference sequence). V dropped 6 bases and J dropped 4; count of bases not matched to a gene: 8. The CDR3 has 15 residues. The CDR3 protein is CASSPRQGAATEAFF. The CDR3 DNA sequence: TGTGCCAGTAGCCCAAGACAGGGGGCCGCCACTGAAGCTTTCTTT.

The CDR3 reads CASSIVGQGALGVRQPQHF. CDR3 nucleotides: TGTGCCAGTAGTATAGTAGGACAGGGGGCTTTAGGTGTGCGTCAGCCCCAGCATTTT. The chain joins TRBV19 to TRBJ1-5, with 11 bases lining up with TRBD1. This CDR3 spans 19 amino acids. V gave up 1 base and J gave up 6 bases; unmatched junction bases: 14. CDR1 and CDR2 from the germline V gene are LNHDA and SQIVND (reference sequence).

This rearrangement joins TRBV18 to TRBJ1-2; the D gene is possibly TRBD1 (6 bases). Germline V gene data show CDR1 as KGHSH and CDR2 as LQKENI. Trimming shortened V by 3 bases and J by 8 bases, and 10 bases separated the two germline ends. CDR3 length: 12 amino acids. CDR3 sequence reads: CASSPSGEGYTF. CDR3 sequence (DNA): TGTGCCAGCTCACCGTCAGGGGAGGGCTACACCTTC.

The chain employs TRBV19 and TRBJ2-1; D possibly corresponds to TRBD2 (5 bases). Germline CDR1 is LNHDA and CDR2 is SQIVND (reference sequence). The CDR3 spans 15 residues. V was cut by 6 bases and J by 0 bases, with 12 bases left in between. The CDR3 DNA reads as TGTGCCAGTAGGTTACGCGGGTCCTCCTACAATGAGCAGTTCTTC. Protein product: CASRLRGSSYNEQFF.

This clone was detected only once. The V and J genes are TRBV7-2 and TRBJ2-7, with 10 bases fitting TRBD2. The CDR3 contains 17 residues. Trimming took 1 base from V and 2 from J; bases not matched to a gene: 8. Germline V lookup: CDR1 SGHTA, CDR2 FQGNSA. DNA of the CDR3: TGTGCCAGCAGCTTAGGGGCCCTAGCGGGAGTGACCTACGAGCAGTACTTC. Translation: CASSLGALAGVTYEQYF.

The V gene is TRBV29-1, the J gene TRBJ2-3, with TRBD2 matching 8 bases. CDR1 is SQVTM and CDR2 is ANQGSEA in the germline V gene. The trim removed 4 bases at V and 5 bases at J, leaving 14 bases unmatched. The CDR3 consists of 16 residues. Here the CDR3 reads CSVVVQAGEAGDTQYF. The CDR3 DNA reads TGCAGCGTTGTGGTGCAAGCGGGGGAGGCAGGAGATACGCAGTATTTT.

V and J are TRBV9 and TRBJ2-2, with 7 bases lining up with TRBD2. The germline gives CDR1 SGDLS, CDR2 YYNGEE. The CDR3 has 14 residues. J gave up 4 bases and V 3 bases, and 3 bases lay outside the gene matches. CDR3 bases: TGTGCCAGCAGCGCCAGGACTAGCACCGGGGAGCTGTTTTTT. Encoded protein: CASSARTSTGELFF.

This clone was seen only a few times. V and J are TRBV28 and TRBJ1-1; unclear D gene. With 5 bases removed from V and 11 bases from J, the gap between germline ends came to 18 bases. The CDR3 loop spans 13 amino acids. Germline assignment: CDR1 MDHEN and CDR2 SYDVKM. DNA of the CDR3: TGTGCCAGCAGTCCAATGACCGTCCCACGGGCTTTCTTT. Amino acid sequence: CASSPMTVPRAFF.